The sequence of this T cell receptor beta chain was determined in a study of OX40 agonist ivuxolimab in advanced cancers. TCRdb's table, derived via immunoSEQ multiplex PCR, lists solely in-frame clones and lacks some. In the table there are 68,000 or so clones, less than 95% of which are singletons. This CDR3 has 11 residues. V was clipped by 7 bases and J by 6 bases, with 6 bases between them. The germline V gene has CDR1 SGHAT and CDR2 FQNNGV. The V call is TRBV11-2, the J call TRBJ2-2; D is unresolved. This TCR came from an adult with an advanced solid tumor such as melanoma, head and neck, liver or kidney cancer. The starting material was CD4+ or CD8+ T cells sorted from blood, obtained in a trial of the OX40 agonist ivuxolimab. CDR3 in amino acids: CASMAAGELFF. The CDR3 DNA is TGTGCCAGCATGGCCGCCGGGGAGCTGTTTTTT.